These T cell receptor beta chains were read from a single sample in a study of Graves' ophthalmopathy and Graves' hyperthyroidism. One entry per CDR3 protein results from TCRdb running MiXCR on the multiplex PCR reads. The sample includes 260,000 or so distinct CDR3 sequences, around 45% of them seen just once. The sequenced sample consisted of peripheral blood. Every receptor here comes from an adult man with Graves' ophthalmopathy. The CDR3 runs from the conserved cysteine through the conserved F or W. A D gene is named only where the DNA matches it firmly. Size is stated for part of the rows, as once, few or many counts, or as a class when the clone is expanded.

j_call v_call clone_size d_call cdr3_aa cdr3_nt
TRBJ1-6 TRBV7-6 many TRBD1 CASSPHRDRNSPLHF TGTGCCAGCAGCCCCCATCGGGACAGGAATTCACCCCTCCACTTT
TRBJ2-6 TRBV6-5 many NA CASGGPGANVLTF TGTGCCAGCGGAGGGCCCGGGGCCAACGTCCTGACTTTC
TRBJ2-7 TRBV7-9 once NA CASSSDREGGEQYF TGTGCCAGCAGCTCGGACAGGGAGGGCGGGGAGCAGTACTTC
TRBJ1-1 TRBV11-3 NA TRBD1 CASRLTGVGRLSTEAFF TGTGCCAGCAGGTTGACAGGGGTGGGCCGCCTTAGCACTGAAGCTTTCTTT
TRBJ2-6 TRBV14 NA NA CASSQWRGSGANVLTF TGTGCCAGCAGCCAATGGAGGGGCTCTGGGGCCAACGTCCTGACTTTC
TRBJ1-2 TRBV7-6 NA NA CASSLGGRSSYGYTF TGTGCCAGCAGCTTAGGGGGGCGGTCGAGCTATGGCTACACCTTC
TRBJ1-4 TRBV7-9 NA NA CASSSGSGALSGKLFF TGTGCCAGCAGCTCGGGATCGGGGGCTCTCTCTGGAAAACTGTTTTTT
TRBJ2-2 TRBV6-5 NA TRBD2 CAGSYSMSGGAADTGELFF TGTGCCGGCAGTTACTCGATGAGCGGGGGGGCTGCGGACACCGGGGAGCTGTTTTTT
TRBJ2-7 TRBV19 NA TRBD1 CASSSPRDSSYEQYF TGTGCCAGTAGCTCCCCCCGGGACAGCTCCTACGAGCAGTACTTC
TRBJ2-5 TRBV7-2 many TRBD1 CASSFDREETQYF TGTGCCAGCAGCTTCGACAGGGAAGAGACCCAGTACTTC
TRBJ1-3 TRBV20-1 NA TRBD1 CSAPRTGGSGNTIYF TGCAGTGCTCCTCGGACAGGGGGCTCTGGAAACACCATATATTTT
TRBJ1-3 TRBV27 NA NA CASSFVEPGNTIYF TGTGCCAGCAGTTTCGTTGAGCCTGGAAACACCATATATTTT
TRBJ1-1 TRBV5-1 NA NA CASSFSGLEAFF TGCGCCAGCAGCTTTTCCGGTCTTGAAGCTTTCTTT
TRBJ1-4 TRBV20-1 few NA CSAIAGAVEEKLFF TGCAGTGCGATTGCAGGGGCTGTTGAGGAAAAACTGTTTTTT
TRBJ2-2 TRBV5-8 NA NA CASRNVANTGELFF TGTGCCAGCCGGAACGTTGCGAACACCGGGGAGCTGTTTTTT
TRBJ2-7 TRBV4-1 once TRBD1 CASSQGQDRELNEQYF TGTGCCAGCAGCCAAGGGCAAGACAGGGAGCTAAACGAGCAGTACTTC
TRBJ1-1 TRBV12-3/TRBV12-4 NA TRBD1 CAAIRQGANEAFF TGTGCCGCAATTAGACAGGGGGCAAATGAAGCTTTCTTT
TRBJ1-5 TRBV2 NA TRBD1 CASSFPGQNQPQHF TGTGCCAGCAGTTTTCCGGGACAGAATCAGCCCCAGCATTTT
TRBJ2-7 TRBV12-3/TRBV12-4 few NA CASSFVRGARSYEQYF TGTGCCAGCAGTTTCGTGAGGGGGGCCCGATCCTACGAGCAGTACTTC
TRBJ1-5 TRBV7-6 NA NA CASSLRRDQPQHF TGTGCCAGCAGCTTAAGGAGGGACCAGCCCCAGCATTTT
TRBJ2-5 TRBV5-4 NA TRBD2 CASSSTSGSQETQYF TGTGCCAGCAGCTCGACTAGCGGGTCACAAGAGACCCAGTACTTC
TRBJ2-7 TRBV5-1 NA NA CASSLRGKHEQYF TGCGCCAGCAGCTTGAGGGGGAAGCACGAGCAGTACTTC
TRBJ1-1 TRBV7-3 few TRBD1 CASSFLGQGALTEAFF TGTGCCAGCAGCTTTCTAGGACAGGGGGCGCTCACTGAAGCTTTCTTT
TRBJ1-4 TRBV2 NA TRBD1 CASRTGTDNEKLLF TGTGCCAGCAGGACCGGGACAGATAATGAAAAACTGCTTTTT
TRBJ1-2 TRBV5-8 NA NA CASSTAGGRGYTF TGTGCCAGCTCCACCGCGGGGGGTCGTGGCTACACCTTC
TRBJ2-5 TRBV11-3 NA NA CASSLGWRQGGETQYF TGTGCCAGCAGCTTGGGTTGGAGACAGGGAGGTGAGACCCAGTACTTC
TRBJ2-5 TRBV5-1 few NA CASSFQGAETQYF TGCGCCAGCAGCTTCCAAGGGGCCGAGACCCAGTACTTC
TRBJ1-1 TRBV14 NA TRBD1 CASSQEKWGQPIF TGTGCCAGCAGCCAAGAAAAGTGGGGACAGCCGATCTTC
TRBJ2-7 TRBV10-3 many NA CASSSSSYEQYF TGTGCCAGCAGTTCGAGCTCCTACGAGCAGTACTTC
TRBJ1-4 TRBV15 few NA CATSREGSYNEKLFF TGTGCCACCAGCAGAGAGGGCAGCTATAATGAAAAACTGTTTTTT
TRBJ1-5 TRBV24-1 NA NA CATSASGYSNQPQHF TGTGCCACCAGTGCAAGTGGGTATAGCAATCAGCCCCAGCATTTT
TRBJ1-1 TRBV11-1 NA TRBD1 CASSLVKGAGAFF TGTGCCAGCAGCTTAGTGAAGGGGGCGGGGGCTTTCTTT
TRBJ2-5 TRBV29-1 NA NA CSVGGAAETQYF TGCAGCGTTGGAGGAGCAGCTGAGACCCAGTACTTC
TRBJ1-5 TRBV20-1 few NA CSARDVGLDQPQHF TGCAGTGCTAGAGATGTGGGTCTGGATCAGCCCCAGCATTTT
TRBJ2-6 TRBV12-3/TRBV12-4 NA TRBD1 CASGPPGQYSGANVLTF TGTGCTAGTGGTCCTCCGGGACAGTACTCTGGGGCCAACGTCCTGACTTTC
TRBJ2-5 TRBV2 few TRBD2 CASSTTKRDVGETQYF TGTGCCAGCAGTACGACTAAGCGGGATGTGGGAGAGACCCAGTACTTC
TRBJ1-1 TRBV29-1 few NA CSVSSWGANTEAFF TGCAGCGTTAGTAGTTGGGGGGCGAACACTGAAGCTTTCTTT
TRBJ1-2 TRBV7-3 NA TRBD1 CASRQGDYGYTF TGTGCCAGCAGACAGGGGGACTATGGCTACACCTTC
TRBJ2-2 TRBV20-1 NA TRBD2 CSARLAGADAGELFF TGCAGTGCTAGACTAGCGGGAGCCGATGCCGGGGAGCTGTTTTTT
TRBJ2-7 TRBV29-1 NA NA CSVEGGLTYEQYF TGCAGCGTTGAAGGCGGACTAACCTACGAGCAGTACTTC
TRBJ2-5 TRBV2 once TRBD1 CASTEPGQASIYAVTQYF TGTGCCAGCACGGAACCGGGACAGGCCTCGATTTACGCGGTGACCCAGTACTTC
TRBJ1-3 TRBV9 few NA CASSDAPGNTIYF TGTGCCAGCAGTGACGCTCCTGGAAACACCATATATTTT
TRBJ1-2 TRBV5-1 NA NA CASSLGSAGAYGYTF TGCGCCAGCAGCTTGGGATCCGCAGGGGCTTATGGCTACACCTTC
TRBJ2-3 TRBV29-1 NA NA CSVVLAGMGTDTQYF TGCAGCGTTGTTTTGGCAGGCATGGGCACAGATACGCAGTATTTT